This record concerns one T cell receptor (beta chain) sequence. The germline CDR1 and CDR2 sequences are SEHNR and FQNEAQ (reference sequence). The CDR3 runs to 16 residues. Trimming took 4 bases from V and 4 from J, leaving 17 bases between them. The entry originates in a study of blood T cell repertoires in COVID-19. Whole-study context: COVID-19 samples, acute and convalescent, were from the United States, Italy and Spain. Nucleic acid was either cDNA or gDNA, and it came from T cells, B-cell-depleted T cells, or PBMCs.

Per the original data handling: Estimation of nucleated cell counts relied on the amplification of reference gene primers. TCRdb's table, derived via immunoSEQ multiplex PCR, lists solely in-frame clones and lacks some. V and J calls and clone size come straight from that table; D and trimming were deduced from the DNA. The table has around 140,000 clones, about four fifths seen once. This sequence originates from a woman older than 75 with acute or convalescent COVID-19. Sequences were obtained from peripheral blood. This chain connects TRBV7-9 to TRBJ1-5; D is undetermined. CDR3 loop: CASSSWPGRGNQPQHF. The CDR3 DNA reads as TGTGCCAGCAGCTCGTGGCCGGGGAGAGGGAATCAGCCCCAGCATTTT.